This is a list of T cell receptor beta chains from one sample in a study of T cells in Graves' hyperthyroidism and ophthalmopathy. TCRdb used MiXCR to reprocess the multiplex PCR reads, holding one entry per CDR3 protein. The sample lists about 560,000 distinct CDR3 sequences, around 15% seen once, with about 17% in the top ten. Sequencing was performed on blood. These receptors all come from a woman between 18 and 30 years old with Graves' hyperthyroidism. CDR3s include the opening cysteine and the closing phenylalanine or tryptophan. D genes are given only for firm matches. Clone size is not always given. Where it is, it says once, few, many or a class for expanded clones.

>TRBJ2-7|TRBD2|TRBV11-2|many
TGTGCCAGCAGCCCTCGCGGGAGGCCCGGTTACGAGCAGTACTTC
CASSPRGRPGYEQYF
>TRBJ2-4|.|TRBV12-3/TRBV12-4|few
TGTGCCAGCAGTTTCCCGGGGCGGGAAAACATTCAGTACTTC
CASSFPGRENIQYF
>TRBJ2-2|.|TRBV6-1|.
TGTGCCAGCAGGAGGGGTGGGTCCGGGGAGCTGTTTTTT
CASRRGGSGELFF
>TRBJ1-1|.|TRBV7-3|many
TGTGCCAGCAGCCCGGGTTTGAGCACTGAAGCTTTCTTT
CASSPGLSTEAFF
>TRBJ2-5|.|TRBV20-1|few
TGCAGTGCACCCCCTACAGGATCCCTTAGGGAGACCCAGTACTTC
CSAPPTGSLRETQYF
>TRBJ1-1|.|TRBV18|.
TGTGCCAGCTCCGAAACGCAGGGAGGGAACACTGAAGCTTTCTTT
CASSETQGGNTEAFF
>TRBJ1-1|.|TRBV7-2|many
TGTGCCAGCAGGCCTCTAGGAACTGAAGCTTTCTTT
CASRPLGTEAFF
>TRBJ2-7|.|TRBV7-8|many
TGTGCCAGCAGCTCCCGGCCGTGGGGGGCTTACGAGCAGTACTTC
CASSSRPWGAYEQYF
>TRBJ2-1|TRBD2|TRBV5-1|many
TGCGCCAGCAGCTTAGGTAGCGGGGGAAATGAGCAGTTCTTC
CASSLGSGGNEQFF
>TRBJ2-1|TRBD2|TRBV7-8|many
TGTGCCAGCAGCGCCAGCGGGGGGGTATACAATGAGCAGTTCTTC
CASSASGGVYNEQFF
>TRBJ2-3|.|TRBV7-8|many
TGTGCCAGCAGCTTTAGAATCAAGCGGGGCACAGATACGCAGTATTTT
CASSFRIKRGTDTQYF
>TRBJ2-3|TRBD2|TRBV2|many
TGTGCCAGCAGGAAACGACTAGCGGGGGCGGATACGCAGTATTTT
CASRKRLAGADTQYF
>TRBJ2-5|TRBD1|TRBV3-1|.
TGTGCCAGCAGCCAAGAAATATTAGGTAGGGACAGGGGTGGAGAGACCCAGTACTTC
CASSQEILGRDRGGETQYF
>TRBJ2-2|.|TRBV5-1|few
TGCGCCAGCAGCTACAGGGATGGGACCGGGGAGCTGTTTTTT
CASSYRDGTGELFF
>TRBJ2-1|.|TRBV6-5|few
TGTGCCAGCAGTTACTCGAATTGGGCACTAGAACGTGAGCAGTTCTTC
CASSYSNWALEREQFF
>TRBJ2-1|.|TRBV5-1|many
TGCGCCAGCAGCCCCACACCGAAATCCTACAATGAGCAGTTCTTC
CASSPTPKSYNEQFF
>TRBJ2-3|.|TRBV5-1|.
TGCGCCAGCAGCTTTATAGCAGTCCTGGGTACAGATACGCAGTATTTT
CASSFIAVLGTDTQYF
>TRBJ2-5|.|TRBV6-2/TRBV6-3|.
TGTGCCAGCAGTTGGGCAGGGGCCGGGGAGACCCAGTACTTC
CASSWAGAGETQYF
>TRBJ1-1|.|TRBV11-2|few
TGTGCCAGCAGCTTAGAACACCTTAACACTGAAGCTTTCTTT
CASSLEHLNTEAFF
>TRBJ2-5|.|TRBV27|many
TGTGCCAGCAGTTTCCGTATTGAACCAAGAGAGACCCAGTACTTC
CASSFRIEPRETQYF
>TRBJ1-2|.|TRBV11-3|.
TGTGCCAGCAGCCCGTATGGACAGTCTTGGAATGGCTACACCTTC
CASSPYGQSWNGYTF
>TRBJ1-4|TRBD1|TRBV18|few
TGTGCCAGCTCACCACGGACAGGGGGTGAAAAACTGTTTTTT
CASSPRTGGEKLFF
>TRBJ2-3|TRBD1|TRBV6-1|many
TGTGCCAGCAGTGAAGCAGAGGGACAGGGGACAAGAACGCAGTATTTT
CASSEAEGQGTRTQYF
>TRBJ2-7|.|TRBV2|many
TGTGCCAGCAGTGGAAGGGGGACGGTGAGCGAGCAGTACTTC
CASSGRGTVSEQYF
>TRBJ2-3|.|TRBV5-1|many
TGCGCCAGCCAAGAGAATTGGGATACGCAGTATTTT
CASQENWDTQYF
>TRBJ2-5|.|TRBV7-2|.
TGTGCCAGCAGCCCCACCTTAGCGAACCAAGAGACCCAGTACTTC
CASSPTLANQETQYF
>TRBJ2-6|.|TRBV27|.
TGTGCCAGCCCCGAGGCCCAGAACTCTGGGGCCAACGTCCTGACTTTC
CASPEAQNSGANVLTF
>TRBJ2-6|.|TRBV27|few
TGTGCCAGCAGCGGACTCGGGGCCAACGTCCTGACTTTC
CASSGLGANVLTF
>TRBJ2-1|.|TRBV19|.
TGTGCCAGTAGTCCCACGCCCCTTAAGAGCTCCTACAATGAGCAGTTCTTC
CASSPTPLKSSYNEQFF
>TRBJ1-3|TRBD1|TRBV6-1|few
TGTGCCAGCAGGGCCGGGACAGGGGGATATCCCTCTGGAAACACCATATATTTT
CASRAGTGGYPSGNTIYF
>TRBJ1-5|TRBD1|TRBV20-1|few
TGCAGTGCTAGAAAACCGGAGGGGGCGAGCAATCAGCCCCAGCATTTT
CSARKPEGASNQPQHF
>TRBJ2-1|.|TRBV12-3/TRBV12-4|many
TGTGCCAGCAGTTTTGGCGGGATGGGGGTCAATGAGCAGTTCTTC
CASSFGGMGVNEQFF
>TRBJ2-6|.|TRBV7-2|few
TGTGCCAGCAGCTTCGGGCGGAGGGCCAACGTCCTGACTTTC
CASSFGRRANVLTF
>TRBJ1-1|.|TRBV7-8|many
TGTGCCAGCAGGAGAGGGGCGGAAGCTTTCTTT
CASRRGAEAFF
>TRBJ2-5|.|TRBV7-9|.
TGTGCCGGATCGGATCCAGGGGAGGTGGAGACCCAGTACTTC
CAGSDPGEVETQYF
>TRBJ1-2|TRBD1|TRBV24-1|.
TGTGCCACCAGCGCAACAGGGGAGGGGTTTCATGGCTACACCTTC
CATSATGEGFHGYTF
>TRBJ1-1|TRBD1|TRBV5-1|many
TGCGCCAGCAGCTCATACAGGGGGCGCATGAAGAACACTGAAGCTTTCTTT
CASSSYRGRMKNTEAFF